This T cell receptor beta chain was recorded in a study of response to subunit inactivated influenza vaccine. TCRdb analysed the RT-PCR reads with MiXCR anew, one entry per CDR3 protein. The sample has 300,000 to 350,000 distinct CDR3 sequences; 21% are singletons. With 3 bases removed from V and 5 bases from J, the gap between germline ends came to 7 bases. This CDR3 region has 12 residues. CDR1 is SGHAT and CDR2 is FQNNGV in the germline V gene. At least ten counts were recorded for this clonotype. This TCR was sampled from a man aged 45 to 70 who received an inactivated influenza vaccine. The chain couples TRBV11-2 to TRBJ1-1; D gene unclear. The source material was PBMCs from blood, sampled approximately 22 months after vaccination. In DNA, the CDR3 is TGTGCCAGCAGCTTTCGGGGAACTGAAGCTTTCTTT. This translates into CASSFRGTEAFF.